Included here is one T cell receptor beta chain sequence, with context. The clone's antigen remains unknown. No quality values exist for individual bases; no much larger clone is one base distant. The germline V gene specifies SGHRS as CDR1 and YFSETQ as CDR2. The V and J ends are trimmed by 0 bases and 1 base, leaving 11 bases between them. The CDR3, cysteine through phenylalanine, is 16 amino acids long. Just CDR3 DNA is preserved here, 48 bases in frame from base 1. The immunoSEQ Assay, a bias-controlled multiplex PCR, was used to amplify TCRbeta CDR3 regions from genomic DNA. Regarding the original processing steps: The number of nucleated cells in each sample was estimated by amplification of reference gene primers within the assay. Sequence reads were collapsed and filtered to measure the absolute abundance of every unique TCRbeta CDR3 rearrangement. For each sample, productive Simpson clonality was calculated as the square root of Simpson's diversity index over productive rearrangements. This immuneACCESS table, as held by TCRdb, lists in-frame sequences with V and J called but not all clones. Of the missing ones, under half trace to an unresolved V gene in checked studies; the others have no known cause. The V and J calls and clone size come from that table; D and trimming were worked out from the DNA. For this sample there are 85,000 to 100,000 clones; 84% appear just once. The top ten hold 24% of the sample.

Whole blood was collected in K2EDTA tubes by collaborating institutions according to the institutions' own protocols. For TCRbeta analysis, collaborators shipped samples in one of three forms: frozen whole blood, isolated PBMCs, or DNA extracted from either of those sample types. This sample stems from a study of blood T cell repertoires in COVID-19 (dated by TCRdb to 2018 to 2020). About the investigation overall: The collaborator samples originated in the United States, Italy and Spain and spanned the acute and convalescent phases of COVID-19. The material from the prospective study consisted of cDNA or gDNA derived from T cells, B-cell-depleted T cells, or PBMCs. Deeply sampled blood TCRbeta repertoires from subjects exposed to, actively infected with, or recovered from COVID-19 were included in the dataset. The repertoires were released in a freely available public database meant as a resource for research on the immune response to SARS-CoV-2. The samples were drawn from the first 160 participants of the ongoing ImmuneRACE study and from 950 to 1,500 subjects provided by 6 global collaborators. A de-identified subject ID, COVID-19 status, age in years and sex were almost always included in the sample metadata. Where HLA class I and class II types were available, the types were taken from metadata supplied by the sample provider, not from assay-based typing.

Study-wide conclusions, independent of this receptor: The amount of clinical and demographic metadata varied by source and participant and was provided uncurated.

The sequence is built from TRBV5-1 and TRBJ2-4; the best D guess is TRBD1, with 6 bases matching. The source material was peripheral blood. The receptor was derived from a human donor in a cohort sampled during active COVID-19. The sequenced DNA is TGCGCCAGCAGCTTGGGGGCAGGGGTGGCCAAAAACATTCAGTACTTC. The encoded protein is CASSLGAGVAKNIQYF. Reference TRBV5-1 and TRBJ2-4 proteins supply the regions before and after the CDR3; the full variable domain is: KAGVTQTPRYLIKTRGQQVTLSCSPISGHRSVSWYQQTPGQGLQFLFEYFSETQRNKGNFPGRFSGRQFSNSRSEMNVSTLELGDSALYLCASSLGAGVAKNIQYFGAGTRLSVL.